The rows below give T cell receptor beta chains drawn from one sample of a study of cytomegalovirus exposure and HLA in healthy donors. Clones were sequenced by immunoSEQ multiplex PCR, and TCRdb holds only the in-frame ones, with some missing. The data show over 200,000 clones, roughly 87% seen once. The sequenced material came from PBMCs. The receptors stem from a woman between 18 and 29 years old in good health and CMV-seropositive. Both conserved end residues are part of each CDR3. The order of the fields is V gene, J gene, D gene, clone size, CDR3 protein, CDR3 DNA. A D gene is named only where the DNA matches it firmly. Where a row states a size, it is once, few, many or the class of an expanded clone; other rows omit it.

v_call: TRBV30
j_call: TRBJ2-1
d_call: -
clone_size: -
cdr3_aa: CACLEQVPYNEQFF
cdr3_nt: TGTGCCTGTTTAGAACAGGTTCCCTACAATGAGCAGTTCTTC

v_call: TRBV11-2
j_call: TRBJ1-1
d_call: -
clone_size: -
cdr3_aa: CASSLDLAKAFF
cdr3_nt: TGTGCCAGCAGCTTAGATCTAGCGAAAGCTTTCTTT

v_call: TRBV28
j_call: TRBJ2-4
d_call: TRBD2
clone_size: -
cdr3_aa: CASSLRDYEYF
cdr3_nt: TGTGCCAGCAGTTTACGGGACTACGAGTACTTC

v_call: TRBV6-1
j_call: TRBJ2-1
d_call: -
clone_size: -
cdr3_aa: CASTLDKTYNEQFF
cdr3_nt: TGTGCCAGCACCTTAGACAAAACCTACAATGAGCAGTTCTTC

v_call: TRBV25-1
j_call: TRBJ2-1
d_call: -
clone_size: -
cdr3_aa: CASQAGSSYNEQFF
cdr3_nt: TGTGCCTCCCAGGCGGGCAGCTCCTACAATGAGCAGTTCTTC

v_call: TRBV19
j_call: TRBJ1-3
d_call: -
clone_size: -
cdr3_aa: CASSPTGNTIYF
cdr3_nt: TGTGCCAGTAGTCCCACTGGAAACACCATATATTTT

v_call: TRBV7-3
j_call: TRBJ2-3
d_call: -
clone_size: -
cdr3_aa: CASGGGSGVDTQYF
cdr3_nt: TGTGCCAGCGGGGGCGGGAGCGGGGTAGATACGCAGTATTTT

v_call: TRBV12-5
j_call: TRBJ1-2
d_call: -
clone_size: -
cdr3_aa: CASGLDGDGGGMSYGYTF
cdr3_nt: TGTGCTAGTGGTTTGGACGGGGACGGGGGGGGTATGAGCTATGGCTACACCTTC

v_call: TRBV5-4
j_call: TRBJ2-7
d_call: TRBD2
clone_size: -
cdr3_aa: CASSLGTGGTYEQYF
cdr3_nt: TGTGCCAGCAGCTTGGGGACGGGGGGGACCTACGAGCAGTACTTC

v_call: TRBV15
j_call: TRBJ2-5
d_call: -
clone_size: -
cdr3_aa: CATSRDLAETQYF
cdr3_nt: TGTGCCACCAGCAGAGACCTAGCAGAGACCCAGTACTTC

v_call: TRBV13
j_call: TRBJ2-1
d_call: TRBD2
clone_size: -
cdr3_aa: CASKLRRRDYDNEQFF
cdr3_nt: TGTGCCAGCAAGCTTAGGAGACGGGACTACGACAATGAGCAGTTCTTC

v_call: TRBV28
j_call: TRBJ1-2
d_call: -
clone_size: -
cdr3_aa: CASSLTRNYGYTF
cdr3_nt: TGTGCCAGCAGTTTAACTAGAAACTATGGCTACACCTTC

v_call: TRBV18
j_call: TRBJ2-7
d_call: -
clone_size: -
cdr3_aa: CASSPGSGYEQYF
cdr3_nt: TGTGCCAGCTCACCAGGATCCGGGTACGAGCAGTACTTC

v_call: TRBV20-1
j_call: TRBJ1-4
d_call: -
clone_size: -
cdr3_aa: CSAPLLEKLFF
cdr3_nt: TGCAGTGCTCCATTGTTGGAGAAACTGTTTTTT

v_call: TRBV29-1
j_call: TRBJ2-3
d_call: -
clone_size: -
cdr3_aa: CSARGRLGTDTQYF
cdr3_nt: TGCAGCGCTCGGGGGAGGCTCGGCACAGATACGCAGTATTTT

v_call: TRBV7-9
j_call: TRBJ2-7
d_call: -
clone_size: -
cdr3_aa: CASSSPTAGWYEQYF
cdr3_nt: TGTGCCAGCAGTTCCCCCACGGCAGGATGGTACGAGCAGTACTTC

v_call: TRBV29-1
j_call: TRBJ1-3
d_call: -
clone_size: -
cdr3_aa: CSMVTQHDTIYF
cdr3_nt: TGCAGCATGGTCACACAACATGACACCATATATTTT

v_call: TRBV4-1
j_call: TRBJ1-1
d_call: -
clone_size: -
cdr3_aa: CASSHLVEAFF
cdr3_nt: TGCGCCAGCAGCCACCTAGTAGAAGCTTTCTTT

v_call: TRBV9
j_call: TRBJ2-1
d_call: TRBD2
clone_size: -
cdr3_aa: CASSGDPGLAIYNEQFF
cdr3_nt: TGTGCCAGCAGCGGGGATCCGGGACTAGCGATCTACAATGAGCAGTTCTTC

v_call: TRBV11-2
j_call: TRBJ2-7
d_call: -
clone_size: -
cdr3_aa: CASSLFGRGLTSYEQYF
cdr3_nt: TGTGCCAGCAGCCTATTCGGGCGGGGGCTCACCTCCTACGAGCAGTACTTC

v_call: TRBV27
j_call: TRBJ2-6
d_call: -
clone_size: -
cdr3_aa: CASSLTGSGANVLTF
cdr3_nt: TGTGCCAGCAGTTTAACAGGGTCTGGGGCCAACGTCCTGACTTTC

v_call: TRBV4-1
j_call: TRBJ2-7
d_call: TRBD2
clone_size: few
cdr3_aa: CASSQEGGYEQYF
cdr3_nt: TGCGCCAGCAGCCAAGAGGGGGGGTACGAGCAGTACTTC

v_call: TRBV9
j_call: TRBJ1-5
d_call: TRBD1
clone_size: -
cdr3_aa: CASSGGTGGNQPQHF
cdr3_nt: TGTGCCAGCAGCGGCGGGACAGGGGGCAATCAGCCCCAGCATTTT

v_call: TRBV2
j_call: TRBJ1-4
d_call: -
clone_size: -
cdr3_aa: CASRPTGQEKLFF
cdr3_nt: TGTGCCAGCAGGCCGACAGGACAAGAAAAACTGTTTTTT

v_call: TRBV7-9
j_call: TRBJ1-2
d_call: -
clone_size: -
cdr3_aa: CASSLEDRTNYGYTF
cdr3_nt: TGTGCCAGCAGCTTAGAGGACAGAACTAACTATGGCTACACCTTC

v_call: TRBV6-1
j_call: TRBJ2-1
d_call: TRBD1
clone_size: -
cdr3_aa: CASRGTGAYYNEQFF
cdr3_nt: TGTGCCAGCAGGGGGACAGGGGCCTACTACAATGAGCAGTTCTTC

v_call: TRBV28
j_call: TRBJ2-1
d_call: -
clone_size: -
cdr3_aa: CASSLLTEQFF
cdr3_nt: TGTGCCAGCAGTTTATTGACAGAGCAGTTCTTC

v_call: TRBV29-1
j_call: TRBJ1-5
d_call: -
clone_size: -
cdr3_aa: CSVPDQPQHF
cdr3_nt: TGCAGCGTTCCCGATCAGCCCCAGCATTTT

v_call: TRBV9
j_call: TRBJ2-7
d_call: TRBD1
clone_size: -
cdr3_aa: CASSVGQGAYEQYF
cdr3_nt: TGTGCCAGCAGCGTGGGACAGGGGGCTTACGAGCAGTACTTC

v_call: TRBV28
j_call: TRBJ2-3
d_call: -
clone_size: -
cdr3_aa: CASSSLGGSTDTQYF
cdr3_nt: TGTGCCAGCAGTTCCCTTGGCGGTAGCACAGATACGCAGTATTTT

v_call: TRBV7-3
j_call: TRBJ2-3
d_call: -
clone_size: -
cdr3_aa: CASSPFESTDTQYF
cdr3_nt: TGTGCCAGCAGCCCGTTTGAGAGCACAGATACGCAGTATTTT

v_call: TRBV28
j_call: TRBJ2-7
d_call: TRBD1
clone_size: once
cdr3_aa: CASSQPIQGYEQYF
cdr3_nt: TGTGCCAGCAGTCAACCGATACAGGGGTACGAGCAGTACTTC

v_call: TRBV9
j_call: TRBJ2-2
d_call: -
clone_size: -
cdr3_aa: CASSVETSTGELFF
cdr3_nt: TGTGCCAGCAGCGTAGAGACAAGCACCGGGGAGCTGTTTTTT

v_call: TRBV10-3
j_call: TRBJ1-5
d_call: TRBD1
clone_size: -
cdr3_aa: CAISAGQAGNQPQHF
cdr3_nt: TGTGCCATCAGTGCTGGACAGGCTGGCAATCAGCCCCAGCATTTT

v_call: TRBV15
j_call: TRBJ2-7
d_call: TRBD1
clone_size: -
cdr3_aa: CATSGLPGRQGSSYEQYF
cdr3_nt: TGTGCCACCAGCGGCCTACCAGGGAGACAGGGGAGCTCCTACGAGCAGTACTTC

v_call: TRBV29-1
j_call: TRBJ2-1
d_call: TRBD2
clone_size: -
cdr3_aa: CSVESSGRGNEQFF
cdr3_nt: TGCAGCGTTGAATCCAGCGGGAGGGGCAATGAGCAGTTCTTC

v_call: TRBV28
j_call: TRBJ2-4
d_call: TRBD2
clone_size: -
cdr3_aa: CASSLSGRLAKNIQYF
cdr3_nt: TGTGCCAGCAGTTTAAGCGGGAGGCTAGCCAAAAACATTCAGTACTTC

v_call: TRBV28
j_call: TRBJ2-1
d_call: TRBD1
clone_size: -
cdr3_aa: CASSLGTDFYNEQFF
cdr3_nt: TGTGCCAGCAGTTTGGGGACAGATTTCTACAATGAGCAGTTCTTC

v_call: TRBV2
j_call: TRBJ2-3
d_call: TRBD2
clone_size: -
cdr3_aa: CASSEARGGDADTQYF
cdr3_nt: TGTGCCAGCAGTGAAGCGCGGGGGGGGGACGCAGATACGCAGTATTTT

v_call: TRBV21-1
j_call: TRBJ2-1
d_call: -
clone_size: -
cdr3_aa: CASSTLADSYNEQFF
cdr3_nt: TGTGCCAGCAGCACTTTGGCTGACTCCTACAATGAGCAGTTCTTC